This T cell receptor (beta chain) was recovered during a study of T cells in Graves' hyperthyroidism and ophthalmopathy. Regarding the study as a whole: Appearing also in blood were most of the thyroid clonotypes expanded above 0.001.

Amplified regions were TCR beta CDR3 sequences from RNA transcripts. HTBI primers were employed in a first-round RT-PCR of the TCR CDR3. TCRdb used MiXCR to reprocess the multiplex PCR reads, holding one entry per CDR3 protein. Of over 120,000 distinct CDR3 sequences listed, approximately 24% are singletons. Per the germline V gene, CDR1 is DFQATT and CDR2 is SNEGSKA (reference sequence). V was clipped by 3 bases and J by 2 bases, with 11 bases between them. The CDR3 contains 14 residues. This clonotype was detected many times. No antigen is known for it. The sample consisted of blood. The source of this sequence is a woman aged 45 to 65 with Graves' hyperthyroidism that later progressed to Graves' ophthalmopathy. The rearrangement joins TRBV20-1 to TRBJ2-4, with unresolved D. The CDR3 here is CSASRLPSKNIQYF. The CDR3 bases are TGCAGTGCTAGTAGGCTACCCTCCAAAAACATTCAGTACTTC.